This T cell receptor beta chain is from a study of response to subunit inactivated influenza vaccine. Findings and limits, study-wide: It was suggested by the authors that few new T cells are recruited by each seasonal influenza vaccination.

TCRdb processed the RT-PCR reads anew with MiXCR; each CDR3 protein has one entry. Of some 300,000 distinct CDR3 sequences listed, roughly 22% are singletons. This clonotype has more than one count but fewer than ten. Antigen: not known. The CDR3 covers 15 residues. V shed 0 bases and J 9 bases; nucleotides not matched to a gene: 8. Germline CDR1 DFQATT, CDR2 SNEGSKA (reference sequence). The receptor was isolated from a man aged 50-75 years who received an inactivated influenza vaccine. The chain has TRBV20-1 and TRBJ2-1; TRBD1 aligns across 10 bases. The specimen comprised PBMCs from blood, sampled around 22 months after vaccination. The CDR3 loop is CSARDGRQGAGEQFF. The CDR3 DNA reads TGCAGTGCTAGAGATGGGAGACAGGGGGCGGGTGAGCAGTTCTTC.